Listed below are T cell receptor beta chains from one sample, sequenced in a study of shared clonotypes between healthy human individuals. TCRdb's table, derived via immunoSEQ multiplex PCR, lists solely in-frame clones and lacks some. This sample yields roughly 1 million clones, of which roughly 80% are seen a single time; 1.4% to 1.5% belongs to the top ten. Sequenced sample: memory CD4+ T cells sorted from blood. All receptors come from a man aged 18-30 years in good health. The CDR3 runs from the conserved cysteine through the conserved F or W. D genes are given only for firm matches. A clone size is listed for some rows: how often the clone was seen (once, few, many), or a class if it is expanded.

j_call v_call d_call clone_size cdr3_nt cdr3_aa
TRBJ2-7 TRBV5-1 TRBD2 once TGCGCCAGCAGCTTGGGGGTACTAGCGGGAGGCTACGAGCAGTACTTC CASSLGVLAGGYEQYF
TRBJ2-2 TRBV11-2 - - TGTGCCAGCAGCCCCGACAGGAGCAATACCGGGGAGCTGTTTTTT CASSPDRSNTGELFF
TRBJ1-2 TRBV30 - - TGTGCCTGGAGTTCGGGACGTGGCTACACCTTC CAWSSGRGYTF
TRBJ2-5 TRBV9 TRBD2 once TGTGCCAGCAGCGTTAGCGGGGGGGCGTTGGGGCAAGAGACCCAGTACTTC CASSVSGGALGQETQYF
TRBJ1-4 TRBV2 TRBD1 - TGTGCCAGCAGTCCCGGGGGACAGGGTTATGAAAAACTGTTTTTT CASSPGGQGYEKLFF
TRBJ2-3 TRBV28 TRBD2 - TGTGCCAGCAGTTCCATTAGCGGGGACTATACACATACGCAGTATTTT CASSSISGDYTHTQYF
TRBJ2-7 TRBV5-1 TRBD2 - TGCGCCAGCACCCTGACTAGCGGGTTTACCTACGAGCAGTACTTC CASTLTSGFTYEQYF
TRBJ1-1 TRBV6-5 TRBD1 - TGTGCCAGCAGTGAACAGGGGACTGAAGCTTTCTTT CASSEQGTEAFF
TRBJ2-5 TRBV5-1 TRBD2 - TGCGCCAGCAGCTGGGGGACTAGCGGGAGAGGCTCCCAAGAGACCCAGTACTTC CASSWGTSGRGSQETQYF
TRBJ1-6 TRBV5-1 - - TGCGCCAGCAGCTTGGTGGGTGGCCCGGATTCACCCCTCCACTTT CASSLVGGPDSPLHF
TRBJ2-7 TRBV27 - - TGTGCCAGCAGTTTCATGCCAGGAATGGGAAGTTTCGAGCAGTACTTC CASSFMPGMGSFEQYF
TRBJ1-1 TRBV4-2 - - TGTGCCAGCAGCCAAGAAGGAGGGAACACTGAAGCTTTCTTT CASSQEGGNTEAFF
TRBJ2-1 TRBV19 - - TGTGCCAGTAGTATAGGTGTGGGCTCCTACAATGAGCAGTTCTTC CASSIGVGSYNEQFF
TRBJ2-5 TRBV30 - - TGTGCCTGGAGATACAAGGGGGGGCAGTACTTC CAWRYKGGQYF